This T cell receptor beta chain is drawn from a study of blood T cell repertoires in COVID-19. For the study at large: Sample material is recorded as cDNA or gDNA derived from T cells, B-cell-depleted T cells, or PBMCs.

A single count supports this clone. The V gene lost 2 bases and the J gene lost 1 base, with 14 bases spanning the gap. Per germline, CDR1 KGHSH and CDR2 LQKENI. CDR3 length: 16 amino acids. The data were produced by immunoSEQ multiplex PCR, yet TCRdb's version contains in-frame clones alone and is incomplete. The sample includes roughly 250,000 clones, over 75% of them seen just once. The V and J genes are TRBV18 and TRBJ1-1; D unresolved. Sequencing was done on a sample of PBMCs or T cells enriched from blood (not recorded which). This TCR was recovered from a woman aged 30 to 39 who had recovered from COVID-19. CDR3 protein: CASSPGLAATNTEAFF. CDR3 DNA: TGTGCCAGCTCACCAGGATTGGCGGCGACGAACACTGAAGCTTTCTTT.